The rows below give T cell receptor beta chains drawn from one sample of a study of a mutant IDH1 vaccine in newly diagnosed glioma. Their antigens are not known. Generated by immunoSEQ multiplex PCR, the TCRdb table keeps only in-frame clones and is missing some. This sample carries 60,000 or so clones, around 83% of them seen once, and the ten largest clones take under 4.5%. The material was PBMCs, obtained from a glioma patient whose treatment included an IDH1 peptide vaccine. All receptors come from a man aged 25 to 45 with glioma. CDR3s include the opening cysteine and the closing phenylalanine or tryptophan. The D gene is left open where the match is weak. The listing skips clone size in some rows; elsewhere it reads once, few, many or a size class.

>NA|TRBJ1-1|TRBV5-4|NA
CASSLSGRNTEAFF
TGTGCCAGCAGCTTGTCGGGCAGAAACACTGAAGCTTTCTTT
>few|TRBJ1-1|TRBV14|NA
CASSQRGGRTEAFF
TGTGCCAGCAGCCAAAGGGGCGGGAGAACTGAAGCTTTCTTT
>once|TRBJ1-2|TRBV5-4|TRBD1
CASSHYRDRYGYTF
TGTGCCAGCAGCCATTACCGGGACAGATATGGCTACACCTTC
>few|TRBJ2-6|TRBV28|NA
CASSTGLAGANVLTF
TGTGCCAGCAGCACAGGGCTTGCTGGGGCCAACGTCCTGACTTTC
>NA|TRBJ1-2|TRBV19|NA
CASSIPRSANYGYTF
TGTGCCAGTAGTATTCCCAGGAGCGCTAACTATGGCTACACCTTC
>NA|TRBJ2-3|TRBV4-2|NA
CASSQEPGARTDTQYF
TGTGCCAGCAGCCAAGAACCTGGGGCTCGCACAGATACGCAGTATTTT
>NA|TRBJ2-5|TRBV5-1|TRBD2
CASSPGGIWETQYF
TGCGCCAGCAGCCCGGGGGGGATCTGGGAGACCCAGTACTTC
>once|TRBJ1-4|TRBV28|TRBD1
CASSYDRVGEKLFF
TGTGCCAGCAGCTACGACAGGGTGGGAGAAAAACTGTTTTTT
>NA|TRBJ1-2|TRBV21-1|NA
CASSKGGGYTF
TGTGCCAGCAGCAAAGGAGGGGGCTACACCTTC
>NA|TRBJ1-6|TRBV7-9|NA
CASSFGDSYNSPLHF
TGTGCCAGCAGCTTCGGGGATTCCTATAATTCACCCCTCCACTTT
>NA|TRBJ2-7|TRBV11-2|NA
CASRGGEGNAYEQYF
TGTGCCAGCAGGGGTGGAGAGGGGAATGCCTACGAGCAGTACTTC
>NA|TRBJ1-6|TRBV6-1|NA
CASIRVLNSPLHF
TGTGCCAGCATAAGGGTCCTCAATTCACCCCTCCACTTT
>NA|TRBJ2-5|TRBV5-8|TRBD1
CASSLGDRVQETQYF
TGTGCCAGCAGCTTGGGGGACAGGGTCCAAGAGACCCAGTACTTC
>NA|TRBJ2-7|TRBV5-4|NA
CASSSRRGAREQYF
TGTGCCAGCAGCTCCCGACGGGGGGCCCGCGAGCAGTACTTC
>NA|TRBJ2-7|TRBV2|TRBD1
CASSGDRGPYEQYF
TGTGCCAGCAGTGGGGACAGGGGGCCCTACGAGCAGTACTTC
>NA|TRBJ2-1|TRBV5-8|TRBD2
CASTRLAGGFNEQFF
TGTGCCAGCACCCGACTAGCGGGGGGATTCAATGAGCAGTTCTTC
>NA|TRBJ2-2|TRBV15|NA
CATSRGGGIGKTGELFF
TGTGCCACCAGCAGAGGAGGAGGGATCGGGAAAACCGGGGAGCTGTTTTTT
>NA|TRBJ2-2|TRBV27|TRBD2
CASSSLRPGLAANTGELFF
TGTGCCAGCAGTTCCTTAAGACCGGGACTAGCGGCGAACACCGGGGAGCTGTTTTTT
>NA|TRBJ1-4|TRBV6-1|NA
CASRTSTEGNEKLFF
TGTGCCAGCAGAACCTCGACAGAGGGAAATGAAAAACTGTTTTTT
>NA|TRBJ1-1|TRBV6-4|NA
CASTAEENTEAFF
TGTGCCAGCACCGCGGAAGAGAACACTGAAGCTTTCTTT
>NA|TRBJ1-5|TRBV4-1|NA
CASSHKSGSKGPQHF
TGCGCCAGCAGCCATAAGTCGGGGTCCAAGGGGCCCCAGCATTTT
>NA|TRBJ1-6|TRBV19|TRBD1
CASSDREDSPLHF
TGTGCCAGTAGTGACAGGGAGGATTCACCCCTCCACTTT
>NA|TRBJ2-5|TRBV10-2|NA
CASSSRIQETQYF
TGCGCCAGCAGTTCCCGGATCCAAGAGACCCAGTACTTC
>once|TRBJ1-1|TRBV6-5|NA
CASSYSVQLQAFF
TGTGCCAGCAGTTACTCAGTGCAGTTACAAGCTTTCTTT
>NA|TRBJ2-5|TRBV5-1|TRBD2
CASSWTSGQETQYF
TGCGCCAGCAGCTGGACTAGCGGCCAAGAGACCCAGTACTTC
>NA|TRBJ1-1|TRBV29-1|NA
CSAERDTNTEAFF
TGCAGCGCGGAACGGGACACGAACACTGAAGCTTTCTTT
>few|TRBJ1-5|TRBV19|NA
CASIPQGGKQPQHF
TGTGCCAGTATTCCACAGGGTGGTAAGCAGCCCCAGCATTTT
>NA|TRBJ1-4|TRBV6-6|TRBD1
CASSYVLDRENEKLFF
TGTGCCAGCAGTTATGTCTTGGACAGGGAGAATGAAAAACTGTTTTTT
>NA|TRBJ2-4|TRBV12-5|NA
CASGLSGAKNIQYF
TGTGCTAGTGGTTTGTCTGGAGCCAAAAACATTCAGTACTTC
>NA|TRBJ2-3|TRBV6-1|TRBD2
CASGGDPYTDTQYF
TGTGCCAGCGGGGGGGACCCCTACACAGATACGCAGTATTTT
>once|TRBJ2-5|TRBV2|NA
CASIVTGQETQYF
TGTGCCAGCATAGTAACAGGACAAGAGACCCAGTACTTC
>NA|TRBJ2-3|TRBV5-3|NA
CARSFRDVLGPDTQYF
TGTGCCAGAAGCTTTCGGGACGTATTAGGGCCAGATACGCAGTATTTT
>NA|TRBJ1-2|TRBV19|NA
CASSRMVGEIGGYTF
TGTGCCAGTAGTCGAATGGTCGGGGAGATAGGTGGCTACACCTTC
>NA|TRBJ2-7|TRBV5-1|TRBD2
CASSGGLAGLYEQYF
TGCGCCAGCAGCGGTGGACTAGCGGGGCTCTACGAGCAGTACTTC
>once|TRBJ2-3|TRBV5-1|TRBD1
CASSRTGDARADTQYF
TGCGCCAGCAGTAGGACAGGGGATGCACGCGCAGATACGCAGTATTTT
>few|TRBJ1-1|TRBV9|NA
CASSVLGDTEAFF
TGTGCCAGCAGCGTACTGGGTGACACTGAAGCTTTCTTT
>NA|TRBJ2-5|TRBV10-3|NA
CAIREQSPGTQYF
TGTGCCATCAGGGAACAAAGCCCAGGGACCCAGTACTTC
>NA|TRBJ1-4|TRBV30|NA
CAWSGAVSEKLFF
TGTGCCTGGAGTGGGGCAGTTAGTGAAAAACTGTTTTTT
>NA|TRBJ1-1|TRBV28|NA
CASSAPGTPNTEAFF
TGTGCCAGCAGTGCCCCCGGGACACCGAACACTGAAGCTTTCTTT
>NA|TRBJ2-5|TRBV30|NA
CAWKTGASRETQYF
TGTGCCTGGAAGACGGGTGCCTCACGAGAGACCCAGTACTTC
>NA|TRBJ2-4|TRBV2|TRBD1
CASSDGRGHENIQYF
TGTGCCAGCAGTGACGGCAGGGGGCACGAAAACATTCAGTACTTC
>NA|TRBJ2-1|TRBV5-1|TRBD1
CASNPGQGKPYNEQFF
TGCGCCAGCAACCCGGGACAGGGCAAACCCTACAATGAGCAGTTCTTC
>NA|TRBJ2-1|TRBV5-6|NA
CASSSFRQDPYNEQFF
TGTGCCAGCAGCAGCTTTAGACAGGATCCATACAATGAGCAGTTCTTC
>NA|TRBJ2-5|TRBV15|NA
CATSRDRAGETQYF
TGTGCCACCAGCAGGGACAGAGCCGGGGAGACCCAGTACTTC
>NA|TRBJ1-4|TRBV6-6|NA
CASSYSSQGGEKLFF
TGTGCCAGCAGTTACTCGAGTCAGGGAGGCGAAAAACTGTTTTTT
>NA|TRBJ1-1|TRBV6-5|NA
CASSYSARSNTEAFF
TGTGCCAGCAGTTACTCGGCACGATCGAACACTGAAGCTTTCTTT
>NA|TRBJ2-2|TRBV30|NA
CAWRNRGVSNTGELFF
TGTGCCTGGAGGAATAGGGGGGTTTCGAACACCGGGGAGCTGTTTTTT
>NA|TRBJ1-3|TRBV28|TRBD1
CATPGRTGGHGNTIYF
TGTGCCACTCCAGGGCGGACAGGGGGGCATGGAAACACCATATATTTT
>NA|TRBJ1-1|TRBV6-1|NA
CASIRVMNTEAFF
TGTGCCAGCATACGGGTAATGAACACTGAGGCTTTCTTT
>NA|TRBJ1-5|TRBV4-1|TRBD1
CASSRGTGTNQPQHF
TGCGCCAGCAGCCGAGGGACAGGGACGAATCAGCCCCAGCATTTT
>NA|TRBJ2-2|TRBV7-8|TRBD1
CASSLDRVNTGELFF
TGTGCCAGCAGCCTTGACAGGGTGAACACCGGGGAGCTGTTTTTT
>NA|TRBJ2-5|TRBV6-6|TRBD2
CASRQLAGGRETQYF
TGTGCCAGCAGGCAACTAGCGGGGGGGCGAGAGACCCAGTACTTC